The rows below give T cell receptor beta chains drawn from one sample of a study of tumor and adjacent non-tumor tissue in lung cancer. A single record per CDR3 protein comes from TCRdb applying MiXCR to the multiplex PCR reads. This repertoire shows 90,000 to 130,000 distinct CDR3 sequences, approximately 84% found once; its top ten account for about 23%. Sequencing used lung tumor tissue. The receptors come from a man between 70 and 80 years old with non-small cell lung cancer. Each CDR3 is given with its conserved first and last residue. D genes are given only for firm matches. The size entry is marked missing in some rows and otherwise reads once, few, many or a size class.

TRBV5-4,-,TRBD2,TRBJ2-7,TGTGCAAGCAGCTCCGGACTAGCGGGACAGCTCGCCCACGACCAGTACTTC,CASSSGLAGQLAHDQYF
TRBV11-1,once,-,TRBJ2-1,TGTGCCGGCAGCTTAGTTACCAGGGTCGATGAGCAATTCTTC,CAGSLVTRVDEQFF
TRBV11-2,-,-,TRBJ1-4,TGTGCCGGCAGCTCTAGAAGGGGTACTAATGAAAGACTGTTTTTT,CAGSSRRGTNERLFF
TRBV12-3/TRBV12-4,many,-,TRBJ1-5,TGTGCCAGCAGTTTAACCGGGGGGGGGGCCCAGCATTTT,CASSLTGGGAQHF
TRBV11-2,-,-,TRBJ1-1,TGTACCAGCATCTTAAACAGGGAAGAAACTTTCTTT,CTSILNREETFF
TRBV29-1,many,TRBD1,TRBJ1-1,TGCAGCGTTGATTGGCCAGGGGGCTGGAACACTGAAGCTTTCTTT,CSVDWPGGWNTEAFF
TRBV6-2/TRBV6-3,-,TRBD2,TRBJ2-1,TGCGCCAGCAGTTCCATCAGGCTAGCGGGATCCGAATCCAAAAAAGAGACCCAGTTCTTC,CASSSIRLAGSESKKETQFF
TRBV27,-,-,TRBJ1-2,TGTGCCAGCAGTTTATCCTCTCTGGGTGGCTACACCTTC,CASSLSSLGGYTF
TRBV10-2,-,-,TRBJ2-5,TGCGCCACCCAGGAAGGTGCAACGAGGAGTGGGGAGACTCAGTACTTC,CATQEGATRSGETQYF
TRBV11-1,-,-,TRBJ2-7,TGTATCAGCAGCTTGTTTGGTGGATACGAGCAATACTTC,CISSLFGGYEQYF
TRBV4-3,-,-,TRBJ2-2,TGCATCAGCAGCCGGGTCACAACCACCGGGGAGCTGTTTTTT,CISSRVTTTGELFF
TRBV5-1,-,TRBD2,TRBJ2-3,TGCGCCAGCAAGTTGGCTAGCGGGGGGATAACCCAAAGAGACACAGGTACGCAGTATTTT,CASKLASGGITQRDTGTQYF
TRBV10-3,once,TRBD1,TRBJ2-3,TGTGCCACCATGGGACAGGAGACAGATATGCAGTATTTT,CATMGQETDMQYF
TRBV6-5,-,-,TRBJ2-2,TGTGCCAGCAGTTACCTTCGAAGGGCCACCGGGGAGCTGTTTTTT,CASSYLRRATGELFF
TRBV11-1,-,-,TRBJ2-5,TGTGCCAGCAGCATGCGTAGGACTAATCAAGTGACCCAGTACTTC,CASSMRRTNQVTQYF
TRBV7-8,once,TRBD1,TRBJ1-4,TGTGGCAGCAGTCCGCGACAGGGGGCGGGTGAAAAACTGTTTTTT,CGSSPRQGAGEKLFF
TRBV20-1,-,TRBD1,TRBJ1-2,TGCAATGCTAGCGTGGGACAGGGGGGAGTCTACGGCTACACCTTC,CNASVGQGGVYGYTF
TRBV6-5,-,TRBD2,TRBJ2-1,TGTGCCAGCAGTTACCATGGCGGTAGCGGGAGGGCTGCGTTCTTC,CASSYHGGSGRAAFF
TRBV7-9,-,TRBD1,TRBJ2-7,TGTGCCAGCAGATTAGATCACAGGGGGGACGAGCAGTACTTC,CASRLDHRGDEQYF
TRBV11-2,-,-,TRBJ2-7,TGTGCCAGCACCTTGTCACCCCGTTCGGGCGAGCAGTACTTC,CASTLSPRSGEQYF
TRBV6-6,-,-,TRBJ1-5,TGTGTCAGCAGTTATCAGCCCCAGCACTTT,CVSSYQPQHF
TRBV28,-,TRBD1,TRBJ2-3,TGTGCCGGCAGTTCTCGGGACAGAACAGATACGCATTATTTT,CAGSSRDRTDTHYF
TRBV5-4,-,TRBD2,TRBJ2-1,TGTGGAAGCAGCGGAGCCGGGATTAGCGGGAGAGCGGAGCAGTTCTTC,CGSSGAGISGRAEQFF
TRBV4-2,-,TRBD2,TRBJ2-2,TGTCCCAGCAGTCGGTATGGGCGGGGGGCCAACACCGGGGAGCTGTTTTTT,CPSSRYGRGANTGELFF
TRBV6-5,-,-,TRBJ2-3,TGTGCCAGCAGTTACTCTCCGAGTAAGAGCACAGATACGCAGTATTTT,CASSYSPSKSTDTQYF
TRBV29-1,once,-,TRBJ1-2,TGCAACGTTGTCCCATATCAATCCTCGGTAGAAGATGGCTACACATTC,CNVVPYQSSVEDGYTF
TRBV6-2/TRBV6-3,-,-,TRBJ2-4,TGTGGCAGCAGTGGCAGCGGCAAAAACATTCAGTACTTC,CGSSGSGKNIQYF
TRBV12-3/TRBV12-4,-,-,TRBJ2-5,TGTGTCAGCGGCGGGCTAGTTGGAGTGGTGGAGACCCAGTACTTC,CVSGGLVGVVETQYF
TRBV6-6,few,-,TRBJ1-3,TGTGCCAGCAGTGCCGGACATCTCTCCGGAAACACCATATATTTT,CASSAGHLSGNTIYF
TRBV12-3/TRBV12-4,once,-,TRBJ2-1,TGTGCCGGCAGTTTAACCGGGTCCTATAATGAGCAGTTCTTC,CAGSLTGSYNEQFF
TRBV11-2,-,-,TRBJ2-7,TGTGCCAACAGCGCCCCCGCCGGGACACCAACCTACGAGCAATACTTC,CANSAPAGTPTYEQYF
TRBV12-3/TRBV12-4,-,-,TRBJ1-5,TGTGCCAGCACTCCCATTGGCCAGCCCCAACATTTT,CASTPIGQPQHF
TRBV11-1,-,TRBD2,TRBJ2-1,TGTGGCAGCAGCCAACAACCGGCGGGAGGTGCGCAATTCTTC,CGSSQQPAGGAQFF
TRBV12-3/TRBV12-4,-,TRBD1,TRBJ2-7,TGTGCCAGCAGTGATCCGGGACAGGCTGTATACGAGCATTACTTC,CASSDPGQAVYEHYF
TRBV29-1,once,TRBD2,TRBJ2-2,TGCAGCGCAAGACTAGCAGCGAACACCGGGGAGCTGTTTTTT,CSARLAANTGELFF
TRBV6-5,-,-,TRBJ1-1,TGTGCCAGCAGTTACAAAGCCCGAGGGGTTGGTGAAGCTTTCTTT,CASSYKARGVGEAFF
TRBV29-1,-,-,TRBJ1-1,TGCAGCGTTAGTAACGGCCGGAACACTGAAACTTTCTTT,CSVSNGRNTETFF
TRBV5-4,-,-,TRBJ2-7,TGTGCCATCAGCTTGTTCGTGACAGGAATTTCTGAGCAGTATTTC,CAISLFVTGISEQYF
TRBV29-1,-,-,TRBJ2-5,TGCAGCGTGGTTGGACTAGAGGGGGGTAAGGAGACCCAGTACTTC,CSVVGLEGGKETQYF
TRBV6-2/TRBV6-3,-,TRBD1,TRBJ1-1,TGTGCCAGCAGGGACAGGAACGCTGAAGCTTCCTTT,CASRDRNAEASF
TRBV6-5,-,TRBD1,TRBJ1-1,TGTGTCATCAGCTGGACAGGGTTGAACTCTGAAGCTTTCTTT,CVISWTGLNSEAFF